The clone carrying this T cell receptor beta chain has only a few counts. These data are taken from a study of cytomegalovirus exposure and HLA in healthy donors. The CDR3 runs to 16 residues. In germline, CDR1 is MDHEN, CDR2 SYDVKM. V gave up 6 bases and J gave up 1 base, with 16 bases separating them. Primers for the PCR totalled 60 Vbeta and 13 Jbeta. Profiling relied on immunoSEQ multiplex PCR, and the TCRdb table lists in-frame clones only, not all of them. Of over 85,000 clones detected, roughly 76% appear once; the ten largest clones hold 2% to 2.5%. The TCR was taken from a man in his forties in good health and CMV-seronegative. The source material was PBMCs. V is TRBV28 and J is TRBJ1-5; TRBD1 is a possible D gene (6 bases). The CDR3 DNA reads TGTGCCAGCAGACCCAGGGGTGAGGGGAGCAATCAGCCCCAGCATTTT. It yields the protein CASRPRGEGSNQPQHF.